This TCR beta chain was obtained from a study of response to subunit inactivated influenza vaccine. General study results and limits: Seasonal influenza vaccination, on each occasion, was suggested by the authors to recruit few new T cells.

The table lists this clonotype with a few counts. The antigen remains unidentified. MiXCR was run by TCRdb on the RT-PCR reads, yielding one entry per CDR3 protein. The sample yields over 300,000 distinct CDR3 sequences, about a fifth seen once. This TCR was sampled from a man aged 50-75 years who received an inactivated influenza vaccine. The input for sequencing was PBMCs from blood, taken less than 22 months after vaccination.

The CDR3 DNA sequence: TGTGCCAGCAGCCAAGATTCCCTAGCGGGTATCTCCGGGGAGCTGTTTTTT. The encoded protein is CASSQDSLAGISGELFF. This chain connects TRBV4-2 to TRBJ2-2; 8 nucleotides line up with TRBD2. The CDR3 has 17 amino acids. The germline CDR1 and CDR2 sequences are LGHNA and YNFKEQ. V lost 0 bases and J lost 6; bases outside the gene matches: 9.